This TCR beta chain is drawn from a study of T cell repertoires in cytomegalovirus infection. In the study overall: From public TCR beta signatures came an indication of both CMV infection and matching HLA type. Findings of the study overall: Carriage of CMV together with the relevant HLA was identifiable through cumulative public TCR beta family frequency. The ex vivo response was dominated by HLA-C-restricted CMV-specific TCR beta clonotypes.

A single record per CDR3 protein comes from TCRdb applying MiXCR to the reads. The data contain a few hundred thousand distinct CDR3 sequences, 9.1% of them seen just once; the ten biggest clones take up over 12%. This clonotype occurred once. The antigen is undetermined. The material sequenced was PBMCs. The sequence was obtained from a human donor in good health (CMV status not recorded). Some clones in this sample may be carry-over from other donors' samples.

The CDR3 DNA follows: TGCGCCAGCAGCTTGAACTTAGCGGGGGGGACTTCCTCCTACGAGCAGTACTTC. Translation: CASSLNLAGGTSSYEQYF. J is TRBJ2-7 and V is TRBV5-1; 11 bases align to TRBD2. CDR1 is SGHRS and CDR2 is YFSETQ in the germline V gene. Unmatched junction bases numbered 9, after V lost 1 base and J lost 0 bases. CDR3 length equals 18 residues.